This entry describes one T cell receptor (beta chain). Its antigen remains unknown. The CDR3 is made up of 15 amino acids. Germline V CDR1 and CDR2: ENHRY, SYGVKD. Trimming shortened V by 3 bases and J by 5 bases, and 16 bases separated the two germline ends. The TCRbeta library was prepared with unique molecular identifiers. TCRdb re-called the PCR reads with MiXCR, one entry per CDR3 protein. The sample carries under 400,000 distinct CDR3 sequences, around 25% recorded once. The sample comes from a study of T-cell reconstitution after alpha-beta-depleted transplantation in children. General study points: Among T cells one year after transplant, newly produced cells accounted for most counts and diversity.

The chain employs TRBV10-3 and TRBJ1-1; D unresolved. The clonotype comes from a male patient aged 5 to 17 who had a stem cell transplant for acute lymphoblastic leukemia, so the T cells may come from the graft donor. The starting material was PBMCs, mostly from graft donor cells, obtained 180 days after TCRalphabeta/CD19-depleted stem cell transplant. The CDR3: CAISEGEGSGTEAFF. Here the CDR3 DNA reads TGTGCCATCAGTGAAGGTGAGGGATCGGGAACTGAAGCTTTCTTT.